The 2 T cell receptor beta chains reported below all come from one sample, sequenced in a study of T-cell memory formation after mild COVID-19. TCRdb independently ran MiXCR on the 5' RACE reads; one entry per CDR3 protein. The repertoire holds about 560,000 distinct CDR3 sequences, roughly a sixth seen once, with 8.1% in the top ten. Sequencing used PBMCs or a T cell subset sorted from them (not recorded which). All receptors come from an adult woman who had mild COVID-19 (a few samples of this study predate the infection). Cell type and time point are not known.

J is TRBJ1-1 and V is TRBV5-6; TRBD1 might be the D (5 bases). The CDR3 has 14 residues. CDR1 and CDR2 (germline): SGHDT, YYEEEE. V was trimmed by 4 bases and J by 3 bases, leaving 13 bases between them. The CDR3 reads CASSDGAGYTEAFF. DNA of the CDR3: TGTGCCAGCAGCGATGGGGCAGGGTACACTGAAGCTTTCTTT.

This clonotype was seen only a few times. The CDR3 spells CASREDSGSSYEQYF. In DNA form, the CDR3 reads TGTGCCAGCAGGGAAGATAGCGGGAGCTCCTACGAGCAGTACTTC. This chain connects TRBV7-6 to TRBJ2-7, with 9 bases lining up with TRBD2. This CDR3 has 15 amino acids. The V gene's germline CDR1 is SGHVS and CDR2 FNYEAQ. J was trimmed by 0 bases and V by 6 bases; bases with no gene match: 6.